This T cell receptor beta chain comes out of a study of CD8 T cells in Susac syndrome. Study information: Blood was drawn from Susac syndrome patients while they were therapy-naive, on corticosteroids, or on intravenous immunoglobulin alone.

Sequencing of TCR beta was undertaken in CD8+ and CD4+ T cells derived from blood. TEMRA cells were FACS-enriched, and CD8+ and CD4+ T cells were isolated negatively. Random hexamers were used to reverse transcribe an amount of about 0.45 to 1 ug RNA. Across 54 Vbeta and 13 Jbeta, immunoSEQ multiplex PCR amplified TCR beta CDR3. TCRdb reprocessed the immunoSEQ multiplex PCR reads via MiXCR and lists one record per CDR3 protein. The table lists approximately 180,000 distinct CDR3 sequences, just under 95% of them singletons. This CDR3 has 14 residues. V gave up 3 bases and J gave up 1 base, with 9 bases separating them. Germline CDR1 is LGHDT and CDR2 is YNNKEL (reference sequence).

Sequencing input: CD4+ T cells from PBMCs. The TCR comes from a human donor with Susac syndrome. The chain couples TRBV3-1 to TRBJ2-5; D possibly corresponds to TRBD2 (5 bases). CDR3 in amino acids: CASSQSTSQETQYF. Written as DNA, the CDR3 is TGTGCCAGCAGCCAGTCAACTAGCCAAGAGACCCAGTACTTC.